Following are 22 T cell receptor beta chains from one sample sequenced in a study of OX40 agonist ivuxolimab in advanced cancers. Clones were read by immunoSEQ multiplex PCR, and TCRdb kept only the in-frame ones, dropping some. The data hold 30,000 to 40,000 clones, with around nine tenths observed a single time. Material: CD4+ or CD8+ T cells sorted from blood, obtained in a trial of the OX40 agonist ivuxolimab. Receptors originate from an adult with an advanced solid tumor such as melanoma, head and neck, liver or kidney cancer.

The chain is built from TRBV5-6 and TRBJ1-4; D not resolved. The CDR3 is 14 amino acids. Trimming took 1 base from V and 5 from J, leaving 9 bases between them. Germline-derived CDR1 and CDR2 are SGHDT and YYEEEE. Here the CDR3 DNA reads TGTGCCAGCAGCTTGAACTGGATGAATGAAAAACTGTTTTTT. Translated: CASSLNWMNEKLFF.

The chain is built from TRBV19 and TRBJ2-7; 11 bases line up with TRBD1. Per germline, CDR1 LNHDA and CDR2 SQIVND (reference sequence). The CDR3 is 16 residues long. V was pared by 3 bases and J by 3 bases, with 7 bases of the junction left unmatched. The CDR3 DNA sequence: TGTGCCAGTAGTATGGGAGGGACAGGGGGGTACTACGAGCAGTACTTC. Its translation is CASSMGGTGGYYEQYF.

The genes are TRBV6-1 and TRBJ1-2; D remains ambiguous. Trimming cost V 2 bases and J 4 bases, with 8 bases left between them. This CDR3 has 13 residues. Germline V CDR1 and CDR2: MNHNS, SASEGT. The DNA for the CDR3 is TGTGCCAGCAGTGAACAGTCGCCCTATGGCTACACCTTC. This sequence encodes CASSEQSPYGYTF.

The V call is TRBV11-2, the J call TRBJ2-2; 14 bases fit TRBD2. The V gene's germline CDR1 is SGHAT and CDR2 FQNNGV. CDR3 length: 17 amino acids. J lost 8 bases, V lost 0 bases, and 5 bases had no gene match. In nucleotides, the CDR3 is TGTGCCAGCAGCTTAGATAGGGGGACTAGCGGGAGTGGGGAGCTGTTTTTT. Protein product: CASSLDRGTSGSGELFF.

This sequence joins TRBV6-1 and TRBJ1-2; D may be TRBD1 (5 bases). Germline V lookup: CDR1 MNHNS, CDR2 SASEGT. The length of the CDR3 is 15 residues. V was pared by 0 bases and J by 4 bases, with 12 bases between. The CDR3 DNA is TGTGCCAGCAGTGAAGCGTGGGGGGGTCCCTATGGCTACACCTTC. It is translated as CASSEAWGGPYGYTF.

The gene calls are TRBV7-2 and TRBJ1-4; D is undetermined. Germline CDR1 SGHTA, CDR2 FQGNSA. With 2 bases removed from V and 5 bases from J, the gap between germline ends came to 15 bases. The CDR3 length is 16 residues. CDR3 amino acids: CASSLTGRLGNEKLFF. Written as DNA, the CDR3 is TGTGCCAGCAGCTTAACGGGGAGACTCGGGAATGAAAAACTGTTTTTT.

This clone was observed a handful of times. The chain has TRBV30 and TRBJ1-4; D unresolved. The length of the CDR3 is 13 residues. Trimming took 0 bases from V and 3 from J, leaving 5 bases between them. Germline assignment: CDR1 GTSNPN and CDR2 SVGIG (reference sequence). CDR3 bases: TGTGCCTGGAGTGTAACTCCTAATGAAAAACTGTTTTTT. It is translated as CAWSVTPNEKLFF.

The chain uses TRBV7-2 and TRBJ2-7; 8 bases are shared with TRBD1. J was trimmed by 4 bases and V by 0 bases; bases with no gene match: 8. The CDR3 loop spans 16 amino acids. Germline CDR1 is SGHTA and CDR2 is FQGNSA. For the CDR3, the DNA is TGTGCCAGCAGCTTAGCGAGCACAGGGGGTAAATACGAGCAGTACTTC. It yields the protein CASSLASTGGKYEQYF. The complete variable domain, with remaining parts taken from reference TRBV7-2 and TRBJ2-7, reads GAGVSQSPSNKVTEKGKDVELRCDPISGHTALYWYRQSLGQGLEFLIYFQGNSAPDKSGLPSDRFSAERTGGSVSTLTIQRTQQEDSAVYLCASSLASTGGKYEQYFGPGTRLTVT.

Turning to this clone: Within the sample, other DNA sequences also encode this same CDR3. The rearrangement uses TRBV9 and TRBJ2-7; D possibly corresponds to TRBD2 (5 bases). Trimming removed 2 bases at V and 7 bases at J, with 13 bases between. There are 13 residues in the CDR3. The germline V gene encodes CDR1 SGDLS and CDR2 YYNGEE. CDR3 residues: CASSVAGLREQYF. CDR3 sequence (DNA): TGTGCCAGCAGCGTGGCGGGCCTGAGGGAGCAGTACTTC.

V gene TRBV19 combines with J gene TRBJ2-2, with TRBD2 matching over 7 bases. Losses at the gene ends were 7 bases for V and 7 bases for J; bases not matched to a gene: 12. Germline V lookup: CDR1 LNHDA, CDR2 SQIVND (reference sequence). The length of the CDR3 is 15 residues. CDR3 amino acids: CASIGAGATSGELFF. The CDR3 bases are TGTGCCAGTATTGGCGCGGGAGCGACTAGCGGGGAGCTGTTTTTT.

CDR3 sequence reads: CASSLSSYEQYF. CDR3 nucleotide sequence: TGTGCCAGCAGCTTGAGTTCCTACGAGCAGTACTTC. The chain combines TRBV7-2 with TRBJ2-7; the D is unclear. Germline loops: CDR1 SGHTA, CDR2 FQGNSA. Trimming removed 3 bases at V and 1 base at J, with 4 bases between. The CDR3 runs 12 residues.

This clone was seen only a few times. The chain joins TRBV7-2 to TRBJ2-1; D is possibly TRBD1 (6 bases). Trimming cost V 6 bases and J 4 bases, with 16 bases left between them. CDR3 length: 15 amino acids. Germline loops: CDR1 SGHTA, CDR2 FQGNSA. CDR3 sequence (DNA): TGTGCCAGCAGGCTGGAGTGGGGGCCATACAATGAGCAGTTCTTC. It yields the protein CASRLEWGPYNEQFF.

V and J are TRBV10-3 and TRBJ2-5, with TRBD2 identical over 12 bases. Germline V CDR1 and CDR2: ENHRY, SYGVKD. The V segment lost 10 bases and the J segment 1 base; nucleotides outside the gene matches: 4. This CDR3 spans 14 amino acids. The chain's CDR3 is CATGTSGPQETQYF. CDR3 nucleotide sequence: TGTGCCACAGGGACTAGCGGGCCCCAAGAGACCCAGTACTTC.

This chain links TRBV9 with TRBJ2-1; TRBD2 agrees at 9 bases. This CDR3 has 14 residues. The trim removed 3 bases at V and 14 bases at J, leaving 12 bases unmatched. The germline V gene has CDR1 SGDLS and CDR2 YYNGEE. The CDR3 reads CASSEGGLAITKFF. The CDR3 DNA follows: TGTGCCAGCAGCGAAGGGGGACTAGCCATCACTAAGTTCTTC.

The rearrangement joins TRBV6-5 to TRBJ1-5; possibly TRBD1 for D (6 bases). Germline-derived CDR1 and CDR2 are MNHEY and SVGAGI. V was clipped by 10 bases and J by 5 bases, with 18 bases between them. There are 14 residues in the CDR3. In DNA form, the CDR3 reads TGTGCCACTAATACGGGACAATCCTATCAGCCCCAGCATTTT. Its protein product is CATNTGQSYQPQHF.

The table lists this clone with a few counts. The V gene is TRBV5-1, the J gene TRBJ1-2; the D gene is possibly TRBD1 (5 bases). Trimming took 3 bases from V and 4 from J, leaving 13 bases between them. The CDR3 runs to 14 residues. Germline values: CDR1 SGHRS, CDR2 YFSETQ. CDR3 in DNA: TGCGCCAGCAGCTCTTCGGAGACAGTCTATGGCTACACCTTC. It translates to CASSSSETVYGYTF.

J is TRBJ2-2 and V is TRBV2; the D is unclear. The V end was cut by 1 base, the J end by 4 bases, with 4 bases between. Germline CDR1 is SNHLY and CDR2 is FYNNEI. The CDR3 sequence is 13 residues long. Written as DNA, the CDR3 is TGTGCCAGCAGTGAAGTTTCCACCGGGGAGCTGTTTTTT. It specifies CASSEVSTGELFF.

The V and J genes are TRBV11-2 and TRBJ2-1; 7 bases line up with TRBD2. V lost 5 bases to trimming and J lost 6 bases; unmatched junction nucleotides: 7. The CDR3 has 14 amino acids. Germline V lookup: CDR1 SGHAT, CDR2 FQNNGV. DNA of the CDR3: TGTGCCAGCAGCCCCTCGACTAGCTCCAATGAGCAGTTCTTC. It specifies CASSPSTSSNEQFF. Drawing the rest from reference TRBV11-2 and TRBJ2-1, the complete variable domain is EAGVAQSPRYKIIEKRQSVAFWCNPISGHATLYWYQQILGQGPKLLIQFQNNGVVDDSQLPKDRFSAERLKGVDSTLKIQPAKLEDSAVYLCASSPSTSSNEQFFGPGTRLTVL.

The chain recombines TRBV5-1 with TRBJ2-1, with 7 bases matching TRBD2. The length of the CDR3 is 16 residues. After removal of 2 bases from V and 8 bases from J, the junction contained 13 bases not matched to a gene. Germline-derived CDR1 and CDR2 are SGHRS and YFSETQ. CDR3 nucleotide sequence: TGCGCCAGCAGCTTATCAAGACTAGCCGTTGGCGATGAGCAGTTCTTC. This translates into CASSLSRLAVGDEQFF.

The count of this clone is one. The chain uses TRBV4-2 and TRBJ1-1; D gene ambiguous. The germline V gene encodes CDR1 LGHNA and CDR2 YNFKEQ. Trimming stripped 4 bases from V and 2 bases from J, with 14 bases between. The CDR3 covers 15 residues. The CDR3 region is CASSPSTGGNTEAFF. The CDR3 DNA is TGTGCCAGCAGCCCTTCAACCGGCGGCAACACTGAAGCTTTCTTT.

The chain recombines TRBV6-1 with TRBJ1-2; D gene unclear. Trimming took off 6 bases at V and 2 bases at J, with 10 bases between the two ends. Germline V gene lookup returns CDR1 MNHNS and CDR2 SASEGT. This CDR3 contains 13 residues. CDR3 sequence reads: CASSQSYNYGYTF. The CDR3 DNA sequence: TGTGCCAGCAGCCAAAGCTACAACTATGGCTACACCTTC.

CDR3 protein: CASSPSGVNQPQHF. The CDR3, as DNA: TGTGCCAGCAGCCCCTCAGGGGTGAATCAGCCCCAGCATTTT. The gene calls are TRBV5-5 and TRBJ1-5; D may be TRBD1 (6 bases). Trimming cost V 4 bases and J 4 bases, with 12 bases left between them. Germline loops: CDR1 SGHKS, CDR2 YYEKEE (reference sequence). CDR3 size: 14 residues.